This T cell receptor beta chain was recovered during a study of cytomegalovirus exposure and HLA in healthy donors. V was trimmed by 4 bases and J by 2 bases, leaving 15 bases between them. Germline V gene lookup returns CDR1 LNHDA and CDR2 SQIVND (reference sequence). The length of the CDR3 is 15 residues. Primers for the PCR totalled 60 Vbeta and 13 Jbeta. TCRdb's table, derived via immunoSEQ multiplex PCR, lists solely in-frame clones and lacks some. Of about 130,000 clones in the sample, more than 65% were seen once. The receptor's source is a woman aged 40 to 50 in good health and CMV-seropositive. The chain carries TRBV19 and TRBJ2-7; a possible D gene is TRBD2 (6 bases). The material sequenced was PBMCs. The chain's CDR3 is CASSTVAVPPYEQYF. CDR3 nucleotide sequence: TGTGCCAGTAGTACCGTAGCGGTTCCACCCTACGAGCAGTACTTC.